What follows are 30 T cell receptor beta chains derived from one specimen sequenced in a study of blood T cell repertoires in COVID-19 (dated by TCRdb to 2018 to 2021). Preparation of the library involved the immunoSEQ multiplex PCR assay. TCRdb carries this immuneACCESS record with in-frame sequences only. Its versions omit some clonotypes, under half of them owing to an unresolved V gene in the studies checked, with the rest unexplained. The sample table shows 56,000 or so clones, and 80% to 90% are seen once. The ten largest account for around 20% of the sample. The sequenced sample was peripheral blood. The receptors were gathered from a human donor in a cohort sampled during active COVID-19.

The chain links TRBV7-6 to TRBJ2-3; D call uncertain. The germline gives CDR1 SGHVS, CDR2 FNYEAQ. This CDR3 is built from 12 residues. V lost 5 bases to trimming and J lost 5 bases, with 8 bases between them. In nucleotides, the CDR3 is TGTGCCAGCAGCCACGTCGGAGATACGCAGTATTTT. Its translation: CASSHVGDTQYF.

The V call is TRBV10-3, the J call TRBJ1-2; D may be TRBD1 (6 bases). The CDR3 length is 14 residues. Germline-derived CDR1 and CDR2 are ENHRY and SYGVKD. V dropped 4 bases and J dropped 1 base, with 10 bases sitting between them. The CDR3 nucleotides are TGTGCCATCAGTGCGGACAGACTTAACTATGGCTACACCTTC. This encodes CAISADRLNYGYTF.

The chain recombines TRBV12-5 with TRBJ2-7; 8 bases are shared with TRBD1. Germline assignment: CDR1 LGHNT and CDR2 FRNRAP. With V trimmed by 4 bases and J by 1 base, 0 bases remained unmatched. CDR3 length equals 13 residues. The CDR3 region is CASGWTGSYEQYF. The CDR3 DNA reads TGTGCTAGTGGTTGGACAGGGTCCTACGAGCAGTACTTC.

The gene calls are TRBV30 and TRBJ1-2, with TRBD1 matching 8 bases. The CDR3 runs to 12 residues. CDR1 GTSNPN and CDR2 SVGIG come from the germline V gene (reference sequence). V gave up 4 bases and J gave up 8 bases; unmatched junction bases: 6. CDR3 in DNA: TGTGCCTGGAACGGACAGGGAGGCGGCTACACCTTC. This codes for CAWNGQGGGYTF.

The chain recombines TRBV4-3 with TRBJ1-2; TRBD1 is a possible D gene (5 bases). V lost 1 base to trimming and J lost 4 bases, with 10 bases between them. Germline CDR1 is LGHNA and CDR2 is YSLEER. This CDR3 comprises 14 residues. The CDR3 region has the DNA TGCGCCAGCAGCCAAGGGGGGGAACTCTATGGCTACACCTTC. The encoded protein is CASSQGGELYGYTF.

This chain connects TRBV18 to TRBJ1-2, with D perhaps TRBD1 (6 bases). Germline-derived CDR1 and CDR2 are KGHSH and LQKENI. The germline V and J ends were trimmed by 7 bases and 7 bases, with 19 bases remaining between them. CDR3 length equals 14 residues. The CDR3 loop is CASFPTGGARGYTF. The CDR3 DNA is TGTGCCAGCTTCCCAACGGGGGGGGCACGTGGCTACACCTTC.

The chain is built from TRBV19 and TRBJ1-2, with 8 bases lining up with TRBD1. Germline CDR1 and CDR2: LNHDA and SQIVND (reference sequence). Trimming cost V 6 bases and J 3 bases; bases outside gene matches: 3. The CDR3 has 13 residues. CDR3 nucleotides: TGTGCCAGTAGACTACAGGGGGACTATGGCTACACCTTC. Its protein is CASRLQGDYGYTF.

The chain recombines TRBV23-1 with TRBJ1-5; D perhaps matches TRBD1 (6 bases). TRBV23-1 is classed as an ORF, of uncertain function. V dropped 3 bases and J dropped 1 base, with 19 bases sitting between them. This CDR3 has 18 residues. The CDR3 nucleotides are TGCGCCAGCAGTCATTCCGGGACAAGGACCAGGAGCAATCAGCCCCAGCATTTT. This gives the protein CASSHSGTRTRSNQPQHF.

This clone was detected once. The chain joins TRBV27 to TRBJ2-1, with a weak D call TRBD1 (5 bases). Trimming left V 5 bases short and J 2 bases short, with 13 bases between. This CDR3 is 15 amino acids long. Germline CDR1 is MNHEY and CDR2 is SMNVEV (reference sequence). This CDR3 reads CASSAQGDTYNEQFF. The CDR3 DNA sequence: TGTGCCAGCAGTGCTCAGGGTGACACCTACAATGAGCAGTTCTTC.

The V gene is TRBV7-9, the J gene TRBJ2-1; 7 bases line up with TRBD1. The CDR3 is made up of 16 amino acids. The V segment lost 5 bases and the J segment 5 bases; nucleotides outside the gene matches: 12. The V gene's germline CDR1 is SEHNR and CDR2 FQNEAQ (reference sequence). CDR3 DNA: TGTGCCAGCAGCGATCTTTTAAGGGGGCGCAACAATGAGCAGTTCTTC. It yields the protein CASSDLLRGRNNEQFF.

The chain joins TRBV6-5 to TRBJ2-1; 7 bases are shared with TRBD2. CDR1 is MNHEY, CDR2 SVGAGI, per germline. V lost 7 bases to trimming and J lost 9 bases; unmatched junction nucleotides: 9. The CDR3 totals 13 residues. CDR3 DNA: TGTGCCAGCACCCGGACTAGTAACTTTGAGCAGTTCTTC. Protein product: CASTRTSNFEQFF.

CDR3 region: CASSVELGGGLPPDTQYF. DNA for the CDR3: TGTGCCAGCAGCGTAGAATTAGGTGGGGGACTTCCGCCAGATACGCAGTATTTT. The V and J genes are TRBV9 and TRBJ2-3; weak D call: TRBD2 (6 bases). V gave up 0 bases and J gave up 4 bases, with 21 bases separating them. Germline CDR1 SGDLS, CDR2 YYNGEE. CDR3 length: 18 residues.

The chain carries TRBV19 and TRBJ2-1; 7 bases are a match to TRBD1. The CDR3 totals 13 residues. CDR1 is LNHDA and CDR2 is SQIVND in the germline V gene (reference sequence). The J segment lost 7 bases and the V segment lost 5 bases, leaving 5 bases of the junction unmatched. CDR3 loop: CASSPWTGNEQFF. CDR3 in DNA: TGTGCCAGTAGTCCATGGACAGGTAATGAGCAGTTCTTC.

The genes are TRBV18 and TRBJ2-3, with TRBD2 matching 12 bases. Per germline, CDR1 KGHSH and CDR2 LQKENI. The CDR3 covers 17 residues. V lost 3 bases to trimming and J lost 0 bases; unmatched junction nucleotides: 4. The CDR3 reads CASSPQLAGGSTDTQYF. In DNA form, the CDR3 reads TGTGCCAGCTCACCGCAACTAGCGGGGGGTAGCACAGATACGCAGTATTTT.

The genes are TRBV11-3 and TRBJ1-1; D uncertain. Trimming left V 0 bases short and J 3 bases short, with 5 bases between. CDR3 length: 13 residues. The germline V gene encodes CDR1 SGHNT and CDR2 YENEEA. DNA for the CDR3: TGTGCCAGCAGCTTAGATAGCGACACTGAAGCTTTCTTT. Amino acids: CASSLDSDTEAFF.

CDR3 DNA sequence: TGTGCCAGCAGCTTAGGGTTGGGGCTTAACACAGATACGCAGTATTTT. The encoded protein is CASSLGLGLNTDTQYF. The chain has TRBV7-9 and TRBJ2-3; maybe TRBD1 (5 bases). Germline loops: CDR1 SEHNR, CDR2 FQNEAQ (reference sequence). The CDR3 spans 16 residues. V shed 1 base and J shed 2 bases, with 13 bases lying between them. The full variable domain, its missing parts supplied by reference TRBV7-9 and TRBJ2-3, is DTGVSQNPRHKITKRGQNVTFRCDPISEHNRLYWYRQTLGQGPEFLTYFQNEAQLEKSRLLSDRFSAERPKGSFSTLEIQRTEQGDSAMYLCASSLGLGLNTDTQYFGPGTRLTVL.

The chain employs TRBV19 and TRBJ1-2; no definite D call. The CDR3 spans 12 residues. CDR1 is LNHDA, CDR2 SQIVND, per germline (reference sequence). V was pared by 1 base and J by 7 bases, with 7 bases between. The CDR3 DNA follows: TGTGCCAGTAGTATAGGTTCTAGTGGCTACACCTTC. This encodes CASSIGSSGYTF.

The V call is TRBV5-1, the J call TRBJ1-2; the D is unclear. The CDR3 spans 16 residues. Trimming removed 0 bases from V and 8 bases from J, with 20 bases in between. Germline CDR1 SGHRS, CDR2 YFSETQ. CDR3 loop: CASSLEWTLKIGGYTF. CDR3 sequence (DNA): TGCGCCAGCAGCTTGGAATGGACTTTAAAAATAGGAGGCTACACCTTC. The full variable domain, completed using reference TRBV5-1 and TRBJ1-2, is KAGVTQTPRYLIKTRGQQVTLSCSPISGHRSVSWYQQTPGQGLQFLFEYFSETQRNKGNFPGRFSGRQFSNSRSEMNVSTLELGDSALYLCASSLEWTLKIGGYTFGSGTRLTVV.

The rearrangement joins TRBV12-3 or TRBV12-4 to TRBJ2-1; possibly TRBD1 for D (6 bases). This CDR3 region has 12 residues. V was trimmed by 3 bases and J by 9 bases, leaving 9 bases between them. CDR3 sequence: CASSLHRVEQFF. CDR3 in DNA: TGTGCCAGCAGTTTGCACAGGGTTGAGCAGTTCTTC.

This clone was detected only once. The chain is built from TRBV6-1 and TRBJ1-1; D is perhaps TRBD1 (5 bases). There are 15 residues in the CDR3. V lost 3 bases and J lost 1, with 12 bases in between. Germline CDR1 is MNHNS and CDR2 is SASEGT. As DNA, the CDR3 is TGTGCCAGCAGTGATTTAGGACACAGGAACACTGAAGCTTTCTTT. This translates into CASSDLGHRNTEAFF.

This rearrangement joins TRBV5-4 to TRBJ2-1; D may be TRBD2 (5 bases). Trimming left V 2 bases short and J 8 bases short, with 26 bases between. The germline V gene encodes CDR1 SGHNT and CDR2 YYREEE (reference sequence). This CDR3 comprises 18 residues. CDR3 region: CASSFSLGARVVVDEQFF. Here the CDR3 DNA reads TGTGCCAGCAGCTTCTCCCTCGGTGCGCGGGTGGTAGTAGATGAGCAGTTCTTC.

This chain connects TRBV10-3 to TRBJ2-7, with 10 bases fitting TRBD1. V dropped 7 bases and J dropped 7; count of bases not matched to a gene: 7. Germline V gives CDR1 ENHRY, CDR2 SYGVKD. The CDR3 consists of 13 residues. In DNA form, the CDR3 reads TGTGCCATCATGAGACAGGGGGCTGAGGAGCAGTACTTC. This sequence encodes CAIMRQGAEEQYF.

The V call is TRBV27, the J call TRBJ2-7; 11 bases fit TRBD2. V lost 5 bases and J lost 4; bases outside the gene matches: 7. The CDR3 is made up of 15 amino acids. The germline CDR1 and CDR2 sequences are MNHEY and SMNVEV (reference sequence). In DNA, the CDR3 is TGTGCCAGCAGTACCCTAGCGGGGGGAGTATACGAGCAGTACTTC. It translates to CASSTLAGGVYEQYF.

This rearrangement joins TRBV3-1 (or the pseudogene TRBV3-2) to TRBJ2-3; D not resolved. With 2 bases removed from V and 1 base from J, the gap between germline ends came to 16 bases. The CDR3 is 17 amino acids. CDR1 and CDR2 from the germline V gene are LGHDT and YNNKEL (reference sequence). The CDR3 region is CASSQTLPRVRTDTQYF. The DNA of the CDR3 is TGTGCCAGCAGCCAAACTCTCCCACGTGTCCGCACAGATACGCAGTATTTT.

V is TRBV7-2 and J is TRBJ2-1, with 8 nucleotides matching TRBD1. V shed 6 bases and J 4 bases; nucleotides not matched to a gene: 5. Germline V gene lookup returns CDR1 SGHTA and CDR2 FQGNSA. CDR3 length: 14 residues. The CDR3 sequence is CASRGTGKYNEQFF. CDR3 bases: TGTGCCAGCAGAGGGACAGGCAAATACAATGAGCAGTTCTTC.

The CDR3 bases are TGCAGTGCTGGATCTAGAAATGAGCAGTTCTTC. It encodes CSAGSRNEQFF. The chain combines TRBV20-1 with TRBJ2-1; D is undetermined. Between the trimmed V and J ends, which lost 5 bases and 7 bases, there was a span of 9 bases. The CDR3 contains 11 residues. In germline, CDR1 is DFQATT, CDR2 SNEGSKA (reference sequence).

The chain combines TRBV5-1 with TRBJ2-1; 8 bases agree with TRBD1. The CDR3 totals 13 residues. Germline assignment: CDR1 SGHRS and CDR2 YFSETQ. Losses at the gene ends were 4 bases for V and 9 bases for J; bases not matched to a gene: 6. CDR3 sequence reads: CASSRGTGGEQFF. The CDR3 nucleotides read TGCGCCAGCAGCCGGGGGACAGGAGGTGAGCAGTTCTTC.

V and J are TRBV7-2 and TRBJ1-1; D remains unclear. CDR1 and CDR2 from the germline V gene are SGHTA and FQGNSA. There are 14 residues in the CDR3. Trimming cost V 0 bases and J 4 bases, with 9 bases left between them. The CDR3 nucleotides read TGTGCCAGCAGCTTAGCCGGGAAGAGCACTGAAGCTTTCTTT. Its protein is CASSLAGKSTEAFF.

The V gene is TRBV3-1 (or the pseudogene TRBV3-2), the J gene TRBJ2-1; D may be TRBD2 (5 bases). CDR3 length equals 12 residues. The V gene's germline CDR1 is LGHDT and CDR2 YNNKEL (reference sequence). V lost 1 base, J lost 8 bases, and 6 bases lay in between. The CDR3 DNA follows: TGTGCCAGCAGCCAAGTGAGGGATGAGCAGTTCTTC. Translation: CASSQVRDEQFF.

This chain joins TRBV5-1 and TRBJ1-3, with 7 bases aligning to TRBD1. Germline CDR1 is SGHRS and CDR2 is YFSETQ. The CDR3 is 14 residues long. V gave up 0 bases and J gave up 10 bases; unmatched junction bases: 7. The CDR3 sequence: CASSLVGDSPTIYF. CDR3 coding DNA: TGCGCCAGCAGCTTGGTAGGGGACAGTCCGACCATATATTTT.